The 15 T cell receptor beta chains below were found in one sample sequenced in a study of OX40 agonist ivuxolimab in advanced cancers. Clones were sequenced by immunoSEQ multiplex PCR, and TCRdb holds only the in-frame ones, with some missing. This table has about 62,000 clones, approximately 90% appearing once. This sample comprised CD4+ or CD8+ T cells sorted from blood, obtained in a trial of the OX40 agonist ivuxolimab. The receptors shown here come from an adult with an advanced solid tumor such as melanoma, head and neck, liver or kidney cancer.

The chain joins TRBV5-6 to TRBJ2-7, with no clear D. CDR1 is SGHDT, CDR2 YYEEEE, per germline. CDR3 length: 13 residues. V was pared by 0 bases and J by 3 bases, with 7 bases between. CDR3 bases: TGTGCCAGCAGCTTGGAGTACAACTACGAGCAGTACTTC. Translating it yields CASSLEYNYEQYF.

CDR3 nucleotides: TGTGCCAGTAGTCCCCGCAAGGGAAATCACTATGGCTACACCTTC. Translation: CASSPRKGNHYGYTF. This chain uses TRBV19 with TRBJ1-2; D is ambiguous. Germline values: CDR1 LNHDA, CDR2 SQIVND (reference sequence). This CDR3 contains 15 residues. V lost 5 bases and J lost 3, with 16 bases in between.

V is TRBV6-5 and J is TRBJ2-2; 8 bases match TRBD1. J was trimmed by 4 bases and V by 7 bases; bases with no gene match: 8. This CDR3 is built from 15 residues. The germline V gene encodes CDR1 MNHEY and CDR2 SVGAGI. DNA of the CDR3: TGTGCCAGCAACCCGACAGGGGAAGGCACCGGGGAGCTGTTTTTT. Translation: CASNPTGEGTGELFF.

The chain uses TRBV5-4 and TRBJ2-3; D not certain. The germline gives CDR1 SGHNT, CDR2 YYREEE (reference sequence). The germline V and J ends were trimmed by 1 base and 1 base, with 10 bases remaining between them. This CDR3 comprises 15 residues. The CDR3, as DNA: TGTGCCAGCAGCTTGATAGGCGACGGCACAGATACGCAGTATTTT. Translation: CASSLIGDGTDTQYF.

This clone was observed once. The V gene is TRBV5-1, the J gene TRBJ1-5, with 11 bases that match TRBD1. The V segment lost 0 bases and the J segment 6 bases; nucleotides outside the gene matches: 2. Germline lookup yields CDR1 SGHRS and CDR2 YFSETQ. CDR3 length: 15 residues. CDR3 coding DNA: TGCGCCAGCAGCTTGGGGACAGGGGGCGGTCAGCCCCAGCATTTT. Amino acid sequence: CASSLGTGGGQPQHF.

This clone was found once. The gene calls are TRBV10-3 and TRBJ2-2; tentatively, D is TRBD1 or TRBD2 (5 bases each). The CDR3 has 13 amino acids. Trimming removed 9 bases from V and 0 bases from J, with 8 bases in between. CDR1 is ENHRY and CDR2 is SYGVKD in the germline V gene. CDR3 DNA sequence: TGTGCCATGGGGGAGCCGAACACCGGGGAGCTGTTTTTT. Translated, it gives CAMGEPNTGELFF.

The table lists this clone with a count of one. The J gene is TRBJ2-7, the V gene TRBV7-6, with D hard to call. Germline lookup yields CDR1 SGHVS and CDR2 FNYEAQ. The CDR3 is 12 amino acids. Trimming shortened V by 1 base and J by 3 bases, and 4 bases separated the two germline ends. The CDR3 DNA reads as TGTGCCAGCAGCTTAGTGGTCTACGAGCAGTACTTC. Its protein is CASSLVVYEQYF.

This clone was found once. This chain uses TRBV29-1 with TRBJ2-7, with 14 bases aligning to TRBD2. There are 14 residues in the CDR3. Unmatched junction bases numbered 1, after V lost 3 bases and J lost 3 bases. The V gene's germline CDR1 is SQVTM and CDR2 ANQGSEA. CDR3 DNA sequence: TGCAGCGTTGAGGGACTAGCGGGAGACTACGAGCAGTACTTC. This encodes CSVEGLAGDYEQYF.

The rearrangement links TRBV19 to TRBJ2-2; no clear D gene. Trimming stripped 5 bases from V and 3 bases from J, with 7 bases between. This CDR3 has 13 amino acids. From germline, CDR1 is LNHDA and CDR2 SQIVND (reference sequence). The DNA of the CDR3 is TGTGCCAGTAGTTGGTTCTACACCGGGGAGCTGTTTTTT. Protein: CASSWFYTGELFF.

The CDR3 coding sequence is TGTGCCAGTAGTATAGATGGTGGGCGATACGAGCAGTACTTC. This codes for CASSIDGGRYEQYF. The rearrangement links TRBV19 to TRBJ2-7; D ambiguous. Germline V CDR1 and CDR2: LNHDA, SQIVND (reference sequence). Trimming shortened V by 0 bases and J by 4 bases, and 10 bases separated the two germline ends. The CDR3 spans 14 residues.

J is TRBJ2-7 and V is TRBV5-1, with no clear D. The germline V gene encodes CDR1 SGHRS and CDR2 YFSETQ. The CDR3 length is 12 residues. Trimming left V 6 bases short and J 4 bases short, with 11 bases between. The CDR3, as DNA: TGCGCCAGCAACGCAGGATTGTACGAGCAGTACTTC. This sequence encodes CASNAGLYEQYF.

CDR3: CASSSSPGAPGNEQFF. As DNA, the CDR3 is TGTGCCAGCAGCTCTTCACCGGGGGCCCCAGGAAATGAGCAGTTCTTC. The chain links TRBV7-9 to TRBJ2-1; the D call may be TRBD1 or TRBD2 (6 bases each). The V end lost 4 bases, the J end lost 7 bases, and 20 bases lay between the germline ends. The CDR3 consists of 16 residues. CDR1 is SEHNR and CDR2 is FQNEAQ in the germline V gene (reference sequence). Looking up the rest from reference TRBV7-9 and TRBJ2-1 gives the full variable domain: DTGVSQNPRHKITKRGQNVTFRCDPISEHNRLYWYRQTLGQGPEFLTYFQNEAQLEKSRLLSDRFSAERPKGSFSTLEIQRTEQGDSAMYLCASSSSPGAPGNEQFFGPGTRLTVL.

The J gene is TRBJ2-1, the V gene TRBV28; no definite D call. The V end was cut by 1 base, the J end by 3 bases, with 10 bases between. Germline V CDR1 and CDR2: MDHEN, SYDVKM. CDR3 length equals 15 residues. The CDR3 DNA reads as TGTGCCAGCAGTTTATACCCAAGGAGCTACAATGAGCAGTTCTTC. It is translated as CASSLYPRSYNEQFF.

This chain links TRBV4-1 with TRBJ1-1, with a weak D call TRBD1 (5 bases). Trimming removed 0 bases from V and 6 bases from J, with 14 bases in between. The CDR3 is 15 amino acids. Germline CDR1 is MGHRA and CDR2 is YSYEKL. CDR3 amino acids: CASSQDSLQGPEAFF. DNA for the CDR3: TGCGCCAGCAGCCAAGATAGCCTTCAGGGACCTGAAGCTTTCTTT.

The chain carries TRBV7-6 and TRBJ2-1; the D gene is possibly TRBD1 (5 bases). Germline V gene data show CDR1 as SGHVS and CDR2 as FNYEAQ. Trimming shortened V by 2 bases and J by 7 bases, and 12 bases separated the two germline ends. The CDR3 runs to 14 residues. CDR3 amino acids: CASSLTTRTNEQFF. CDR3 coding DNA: TGTGCCAGCAGCTTAACTACACGGACAAATGAGCAGTTCTTC.